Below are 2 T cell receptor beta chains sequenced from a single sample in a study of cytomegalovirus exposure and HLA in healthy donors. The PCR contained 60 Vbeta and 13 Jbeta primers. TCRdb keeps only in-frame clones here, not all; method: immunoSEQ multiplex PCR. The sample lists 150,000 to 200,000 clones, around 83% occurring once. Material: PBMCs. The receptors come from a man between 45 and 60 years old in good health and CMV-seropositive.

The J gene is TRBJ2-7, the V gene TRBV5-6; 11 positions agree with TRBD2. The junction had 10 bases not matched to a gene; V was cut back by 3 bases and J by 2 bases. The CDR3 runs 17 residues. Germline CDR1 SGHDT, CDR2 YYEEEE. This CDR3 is CASSSAGTSGFPYEQYF. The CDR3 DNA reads TGTGCCAGCAGCTCGGCTGGGACTAGCGGCTTCCCCTACGAGCAGTACTTC.

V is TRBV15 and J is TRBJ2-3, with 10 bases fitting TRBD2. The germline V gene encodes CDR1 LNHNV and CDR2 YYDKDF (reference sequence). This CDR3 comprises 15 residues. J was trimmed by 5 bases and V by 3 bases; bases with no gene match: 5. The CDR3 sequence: CATSRKAGGKDTQYF. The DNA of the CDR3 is TGTGCCACCAGCAGGAAAGCGGGAGGGAAAGATACGCAGTATTTT.